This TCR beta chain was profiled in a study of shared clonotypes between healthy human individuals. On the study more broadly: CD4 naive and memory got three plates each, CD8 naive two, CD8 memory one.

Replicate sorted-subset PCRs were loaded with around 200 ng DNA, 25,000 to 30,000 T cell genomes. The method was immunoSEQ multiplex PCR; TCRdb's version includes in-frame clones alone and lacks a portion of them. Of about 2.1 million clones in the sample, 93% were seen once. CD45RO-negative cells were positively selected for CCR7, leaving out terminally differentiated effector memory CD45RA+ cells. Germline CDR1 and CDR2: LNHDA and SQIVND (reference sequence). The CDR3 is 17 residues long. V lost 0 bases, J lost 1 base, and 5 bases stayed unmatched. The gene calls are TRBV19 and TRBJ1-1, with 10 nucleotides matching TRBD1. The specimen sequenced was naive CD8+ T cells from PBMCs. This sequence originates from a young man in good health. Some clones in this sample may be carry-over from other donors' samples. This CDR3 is CASSIDRDRGQNTEAFF. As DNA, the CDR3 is TGTGCCAGTAGTATAGATCGGGACAGGGGCCAGAACACTGAAGCTTTCTTT.